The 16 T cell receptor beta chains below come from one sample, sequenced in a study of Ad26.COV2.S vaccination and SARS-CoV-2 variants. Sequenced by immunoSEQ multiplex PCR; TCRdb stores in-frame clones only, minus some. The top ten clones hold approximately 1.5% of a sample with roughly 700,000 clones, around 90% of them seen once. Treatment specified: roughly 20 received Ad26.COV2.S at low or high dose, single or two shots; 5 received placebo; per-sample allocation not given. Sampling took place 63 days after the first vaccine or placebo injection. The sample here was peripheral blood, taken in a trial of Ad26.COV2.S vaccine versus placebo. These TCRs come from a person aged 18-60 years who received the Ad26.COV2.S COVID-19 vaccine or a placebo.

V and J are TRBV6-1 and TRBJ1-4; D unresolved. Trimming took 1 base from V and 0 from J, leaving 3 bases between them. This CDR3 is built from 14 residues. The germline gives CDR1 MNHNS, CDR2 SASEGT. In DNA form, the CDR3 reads TGTGCCAGCAGTGAAGGGTCAACTAATGAAAAACTGTTTTTT. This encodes CASSEGSTNEKLFF.

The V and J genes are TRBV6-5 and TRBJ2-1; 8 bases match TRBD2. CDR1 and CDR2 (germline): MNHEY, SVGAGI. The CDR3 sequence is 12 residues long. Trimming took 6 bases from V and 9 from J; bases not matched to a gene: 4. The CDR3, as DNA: TGTGCCAGCAGCCGGGGGGGCGGTGAGCAGTTCTTC. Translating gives CASSRGGGEQFF.

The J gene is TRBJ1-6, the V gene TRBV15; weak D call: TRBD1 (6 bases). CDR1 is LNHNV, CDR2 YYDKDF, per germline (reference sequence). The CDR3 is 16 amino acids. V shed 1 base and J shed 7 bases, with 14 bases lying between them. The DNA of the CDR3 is TGTGCCACCAGCAGAGTCTTGACAGGAGGCAATTCACCCCTCCACTTT. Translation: CATSRVLTGGNSPLHF.

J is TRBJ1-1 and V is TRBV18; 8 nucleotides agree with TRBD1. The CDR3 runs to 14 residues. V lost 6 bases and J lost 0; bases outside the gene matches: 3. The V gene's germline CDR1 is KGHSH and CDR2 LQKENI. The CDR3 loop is CASSPDRVNTEAFF. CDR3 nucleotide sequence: TGTGCCAGCTCCCCGGACAGGGTGAACACTGAAGCTTTCTTT.

CDR3: CASSYSKDRGDTIYF. CDR3 nucleotide sequence: TGTGCCAGCAGTTACTCGAAAGACAGGGGGGACACCATATATTTT. The V and J genes are TRBV6-5 and TRBJ1-3, with 9 bases fitting TRBD1. V shed 0 bases and J 8 bases; nucleotides not matched to a gene: 5. The CDR3 is 15 residues long. Per germline, CDR1 MNHEY and CDR2 SVGAGI.

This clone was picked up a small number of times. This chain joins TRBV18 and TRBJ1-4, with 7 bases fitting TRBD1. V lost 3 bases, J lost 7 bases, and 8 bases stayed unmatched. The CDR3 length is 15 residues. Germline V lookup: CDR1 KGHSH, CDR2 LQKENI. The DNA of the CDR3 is TGTGCCAGCTCACCGCCACAGGGGCTGGGTGAAAAACTGTTTTTT. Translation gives CASSPPQGLGEKLFF.

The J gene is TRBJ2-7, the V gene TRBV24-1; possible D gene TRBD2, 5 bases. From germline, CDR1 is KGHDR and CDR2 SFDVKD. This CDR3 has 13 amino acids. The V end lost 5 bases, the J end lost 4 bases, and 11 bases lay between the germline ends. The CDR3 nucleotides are TGTGCCACCAGTGCCCCCGGGGAATACGAGCAGTACTTC. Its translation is CATSAPGEYEQYF.

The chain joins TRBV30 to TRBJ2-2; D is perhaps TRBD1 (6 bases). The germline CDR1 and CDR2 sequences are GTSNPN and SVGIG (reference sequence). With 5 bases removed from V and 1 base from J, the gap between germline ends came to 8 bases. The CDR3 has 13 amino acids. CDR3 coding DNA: TGTGCCTGGGGGACACTGAACACCGGGGAGCTGTTTTTT. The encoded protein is CAWGTLNTGELFF.

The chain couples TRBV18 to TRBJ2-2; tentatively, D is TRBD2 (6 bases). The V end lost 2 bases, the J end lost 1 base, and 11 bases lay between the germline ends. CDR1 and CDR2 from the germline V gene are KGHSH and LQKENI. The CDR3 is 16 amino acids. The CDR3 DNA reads TGTGCCAGCTCACCATCTAGCGTGTTGAACACCGGGGAGCTGTTTTTT. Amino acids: CASSPSSVLNTGELFF.

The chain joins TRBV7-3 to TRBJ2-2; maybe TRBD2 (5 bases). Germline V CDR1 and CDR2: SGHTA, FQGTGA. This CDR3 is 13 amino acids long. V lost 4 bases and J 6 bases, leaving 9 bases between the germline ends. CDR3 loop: CASSSQEAGELFF. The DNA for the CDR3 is TGTGCCAGCAGCTCTCAGGAGGCCGGGGAGCTGTTTTTT.

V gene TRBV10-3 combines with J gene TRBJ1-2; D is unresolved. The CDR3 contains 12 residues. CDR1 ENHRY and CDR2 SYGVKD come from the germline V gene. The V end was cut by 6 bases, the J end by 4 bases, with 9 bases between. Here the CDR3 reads CAISDTTYGYTF. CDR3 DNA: TGTGCCATCAGCGACACAACCTATGGCTACACCTTC.

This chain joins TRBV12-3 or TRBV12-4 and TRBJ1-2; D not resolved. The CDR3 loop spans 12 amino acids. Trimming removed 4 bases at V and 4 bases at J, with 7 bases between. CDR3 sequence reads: CASSSSAYGYTF. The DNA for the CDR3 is TGTGCCAGCAGTTCTTCAGCCTATGGCTACACCTTC.

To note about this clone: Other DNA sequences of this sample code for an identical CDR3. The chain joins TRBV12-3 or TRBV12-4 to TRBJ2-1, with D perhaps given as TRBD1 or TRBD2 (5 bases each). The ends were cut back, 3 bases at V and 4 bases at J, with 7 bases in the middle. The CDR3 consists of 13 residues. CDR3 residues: CASSLGEYNEQFF. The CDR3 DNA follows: TGTGCCAGCAGTTTGGGGGAATACAATGAGCAGTTCTTC.

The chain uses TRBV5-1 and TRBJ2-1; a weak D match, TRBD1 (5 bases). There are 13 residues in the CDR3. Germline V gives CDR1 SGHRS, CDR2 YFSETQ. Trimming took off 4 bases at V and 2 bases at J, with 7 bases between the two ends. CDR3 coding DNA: TGCGCCAGCAGCGCAGGGACCTACAATGAGCAGTTCTTC. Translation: CASSAGTYNEQFF.

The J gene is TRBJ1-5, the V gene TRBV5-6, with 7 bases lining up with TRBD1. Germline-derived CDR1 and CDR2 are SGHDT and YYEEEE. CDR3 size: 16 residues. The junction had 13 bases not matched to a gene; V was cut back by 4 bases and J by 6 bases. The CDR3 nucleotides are TGTGCCAGCAGCCCCCAAGGGGGCGCGGGGCCTCAGCCCCAGCATTTT. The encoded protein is CASSPQGGAGPQPQHF.

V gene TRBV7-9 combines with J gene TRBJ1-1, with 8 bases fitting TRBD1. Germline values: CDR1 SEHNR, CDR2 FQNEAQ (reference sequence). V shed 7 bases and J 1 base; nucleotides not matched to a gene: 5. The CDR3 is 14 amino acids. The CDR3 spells CASTSQGANTEAFF. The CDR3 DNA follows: TGTGCCAGCACCTCTCAGGGGGCGAACACTGAAGCTTTCTTT.